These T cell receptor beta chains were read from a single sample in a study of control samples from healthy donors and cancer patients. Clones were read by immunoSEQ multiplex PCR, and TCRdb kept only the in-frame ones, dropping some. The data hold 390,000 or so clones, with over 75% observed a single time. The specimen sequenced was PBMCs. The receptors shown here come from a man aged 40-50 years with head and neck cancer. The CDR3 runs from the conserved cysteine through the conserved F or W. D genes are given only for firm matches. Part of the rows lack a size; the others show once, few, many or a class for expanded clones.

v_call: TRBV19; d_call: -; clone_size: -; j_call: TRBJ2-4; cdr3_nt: TGTGCCAGTCGCCGGGGAAACATTCAGTACTTC; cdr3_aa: CASRRGNIQYF
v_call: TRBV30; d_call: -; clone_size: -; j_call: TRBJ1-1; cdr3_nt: TGTGCCTGGAGGAAAGGGAGAAACACTGAAGCTTTCTTT; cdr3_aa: CAWRKGRNTEAFF
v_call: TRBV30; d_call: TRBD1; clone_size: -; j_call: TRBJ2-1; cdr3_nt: TGTGCCAGACGACGCGGGACAGGGGACAATGAGCAGTTCTTC; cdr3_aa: CARRRGTGDNEQFF
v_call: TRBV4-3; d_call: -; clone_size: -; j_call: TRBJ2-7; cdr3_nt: TGCGCCAGCAGCCAAGATCCCGACAGGTCCTACGAGCAGTACTTC; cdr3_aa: CASSQDPDRSYEQYF
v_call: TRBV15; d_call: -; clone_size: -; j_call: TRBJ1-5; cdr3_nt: TGTGCCACCAGCAGAGATCAGTCTTATAGCAATCAGCCCCAGCATTTT; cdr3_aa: CATSRDQSYSNQPQHF
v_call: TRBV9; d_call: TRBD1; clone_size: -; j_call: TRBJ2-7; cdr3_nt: TGTGCCAGCAGCCCAGGGGACAGCCTCTCCTACGAGCAGTACTTC; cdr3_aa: CASSPGDSLSYEQYF
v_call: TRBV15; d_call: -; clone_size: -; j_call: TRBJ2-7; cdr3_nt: TGTGCCACCAGCAGAGATAGGCAGGGTGGCTACGAGCAGTACTTC; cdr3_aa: CATSRDRQGGYEQYF
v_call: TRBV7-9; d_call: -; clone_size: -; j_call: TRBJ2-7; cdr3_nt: TGTGCCAGCAGCCCCTATAGCGGTCTCTACGAGCAGTACTTC; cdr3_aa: CASSPYSGLYEQYF
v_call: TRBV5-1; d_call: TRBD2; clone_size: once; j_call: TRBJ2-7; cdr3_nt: TGCGCCAGCAGCTTCGGGACTAGCTCTTACGAGCAGTACTTC; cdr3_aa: CASSFGTSSYEQYF
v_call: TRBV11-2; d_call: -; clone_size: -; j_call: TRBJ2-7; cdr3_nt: TGTGCCAGCAGCTTATTAGCAGGGGTAGGGACCTACGAGCAGTACTTC; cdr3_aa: CASSLLAGVGTYEQYF
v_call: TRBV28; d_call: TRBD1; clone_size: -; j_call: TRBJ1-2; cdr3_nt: TGTGCCAGCAGCCCTCAGACAGGGGGAGGGTATGGCTACACCTTC; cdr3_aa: CASSPQTGGGYGYTF
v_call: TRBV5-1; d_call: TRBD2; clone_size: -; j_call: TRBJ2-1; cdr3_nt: TGCGCCAGCAGCTCGGAAGGGACTAGCCCCGGGTTCTTC; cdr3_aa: CASSSEGTSPGFF
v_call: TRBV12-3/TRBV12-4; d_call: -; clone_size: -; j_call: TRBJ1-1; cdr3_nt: TGTGCCAGCAGTTTTGGGGGTTCCACTGAAGCTTTCTTT; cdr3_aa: CASSFGGSTEAFF
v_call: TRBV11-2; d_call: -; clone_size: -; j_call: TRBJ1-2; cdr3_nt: TGTGCCAGCAGCTTAGAGTCCGGGGTTTTCTTCGCTGGCTACACCTTC; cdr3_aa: CASSLESGVFFAGYTF
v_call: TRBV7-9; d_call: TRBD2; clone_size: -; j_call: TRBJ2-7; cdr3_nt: TGTGCCAGCAGCCGAGAGACTAGCGGGGGGATCCTCGTCTCCTACGAGCAGTACTTC; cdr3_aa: CASSRETSGGILVSYEQYF
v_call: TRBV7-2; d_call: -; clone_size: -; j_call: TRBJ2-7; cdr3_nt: TGTGCCAGCAGCTCACCACTAGGTGGTTACGAGCAGTACTTC; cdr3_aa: CASSSPLGGYEQYF
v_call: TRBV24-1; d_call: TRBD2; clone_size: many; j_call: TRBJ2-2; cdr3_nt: TGTGCCACCAGTGATGGGACTAGCGACACCGGGGAGCTGTTTTTT; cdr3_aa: CATSDGTSDTGELFF
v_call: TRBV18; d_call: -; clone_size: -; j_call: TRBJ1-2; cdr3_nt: TGTGCCAGCTCACCACATCCCCAGGGGCGTTTTGGCTACACCTTC; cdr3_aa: CASSPHPQGRFGYTF
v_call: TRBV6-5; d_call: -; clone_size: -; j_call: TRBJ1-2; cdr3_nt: -; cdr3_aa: CASRGFGQGALSTF
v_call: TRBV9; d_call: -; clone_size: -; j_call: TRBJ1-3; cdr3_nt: TGTGCCAGCTCAAGCGGGGGCTCTGGAAACACCATATATTTT; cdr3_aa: CASSSGGSGNTIYF
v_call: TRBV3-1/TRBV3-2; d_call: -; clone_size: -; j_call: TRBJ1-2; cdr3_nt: TGTGCCAGCAGCCAAGACGCGGGCTATGGCTACACCTTC; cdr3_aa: CASSQDAGYGYTF
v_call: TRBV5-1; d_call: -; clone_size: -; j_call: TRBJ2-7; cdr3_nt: TGCGCCAGCAGCCCCGGTGTATTCTCCTACGAGCAGTACTTC; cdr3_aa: CASSPGVFSYEQYF
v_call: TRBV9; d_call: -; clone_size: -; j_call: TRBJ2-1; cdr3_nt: TGTGCCAGCAGCGAGGCCTACAATGAGCAGTTCTTC; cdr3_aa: CASSEAYNEQFF
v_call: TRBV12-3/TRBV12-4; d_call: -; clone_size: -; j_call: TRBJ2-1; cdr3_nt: TGTGCCAGCAGTTCCACCGGCAATGAGCAGTTCTTC; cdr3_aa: CASSSTGNEQFF
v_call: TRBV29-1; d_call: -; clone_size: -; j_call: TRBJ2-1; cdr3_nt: TGCAGCGTTGTCCGGACGTTCGCGGTTGAGCAGTTCTTC; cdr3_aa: CSVVRTFAVEQFF
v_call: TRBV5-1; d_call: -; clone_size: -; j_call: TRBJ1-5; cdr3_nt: TGCGCCAGCAGCTCTGGGGAGGGTCAGCCCCAGCATTTT; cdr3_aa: CASSSGEGQPQHF
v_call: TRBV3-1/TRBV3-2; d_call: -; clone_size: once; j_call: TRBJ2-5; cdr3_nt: TGTGCCAGCAGCCAGGAGCTAGAAGCGACCCAGTACTTC; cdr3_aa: CASSQELEATQYF
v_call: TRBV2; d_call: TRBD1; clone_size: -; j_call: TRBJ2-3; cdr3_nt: TGTGCCAGCAGCCCGGACAGGGGGGGCACAGATACGCAGTATTTT; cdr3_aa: CASSPDRGGTDTQYF
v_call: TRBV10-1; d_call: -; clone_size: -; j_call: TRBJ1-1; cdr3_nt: TGCGCCAGCAGTGATCAGCCGGGAGAGAACACTGAAGCTTTCTTT; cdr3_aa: CASSDQPGENTEAFF
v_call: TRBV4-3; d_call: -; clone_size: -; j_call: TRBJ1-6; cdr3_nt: TGCGCCAGCAGCCAAGAGTTGGGGCCTTCATCACCCCTCCACTTT; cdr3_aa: CASSQELGPSSPLHF
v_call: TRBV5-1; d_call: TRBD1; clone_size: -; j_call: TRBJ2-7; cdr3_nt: TGCGCCAGCAGCTTCGGACAGGGGGCAAGTATCGTCTACGAGCAGTACTTC; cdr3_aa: CASSFGQGASIVYEQYF
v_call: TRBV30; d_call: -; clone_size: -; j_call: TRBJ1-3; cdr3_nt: TGTGCCTGGAGTAGTGGAAACACCATATATTTT; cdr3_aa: CAWSSGNTIYF
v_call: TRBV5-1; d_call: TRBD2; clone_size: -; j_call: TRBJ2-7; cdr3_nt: TGCGCCAGCAGCACTAGCGGGTCGGCTCAGTACTTC; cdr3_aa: CASSTSGSAQYF
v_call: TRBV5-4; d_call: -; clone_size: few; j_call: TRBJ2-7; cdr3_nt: TGTGCCAGCAGCTTAGTAGTGGGCGAGCAGTACTTC; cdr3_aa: CASSLVVGEQYF
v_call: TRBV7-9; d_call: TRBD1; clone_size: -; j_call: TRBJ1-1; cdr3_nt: TGTGCCAGCAGCGGAGACAGGGGCGACACTGAAGCTTTCTTT; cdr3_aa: CASSGDRGDTEAFF
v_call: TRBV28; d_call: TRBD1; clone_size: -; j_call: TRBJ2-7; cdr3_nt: TGTGCCAGCAGTCCGATCGGGACAGGGGCCTCTTACGAGCAGTACTTC; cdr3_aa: CASSPIGTGASYEQYF
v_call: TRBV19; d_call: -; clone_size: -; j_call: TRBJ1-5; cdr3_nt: TGTGCCAGTAGTATCGGTCCCACAGGCAATCAGCCCCAGCATTTT; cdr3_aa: CASSIGPTGNQPQHF
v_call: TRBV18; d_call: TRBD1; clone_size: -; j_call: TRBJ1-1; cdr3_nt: TGTGCCAGCTCACAGATACAGGGGGCGCCCACTGAAGCTTTCTTT; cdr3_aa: CASSQIQGAPTEAFF
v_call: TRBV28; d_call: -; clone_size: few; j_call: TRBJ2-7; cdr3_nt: TGTGCCAGCAGTCCCTCTATTCAGGGGACCTACGAGCAGTACTTC; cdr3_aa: CASSPSIQGTYEQYF
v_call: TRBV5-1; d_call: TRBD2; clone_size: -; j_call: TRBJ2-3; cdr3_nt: TGCGCCAGTCTTTCGGGAGGGCCCGGAGATACGCAGTATTTT; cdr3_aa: CASLSGGPGDTQYF